These 17 T cell receptor beta chains originate from one sample sequenced in a study of shared T cell receptors in the human thymus. The method was immunoSEQ multiplex PCR; TCRdb's version includes in-frame clones alone and lacks a portion of them. The sample carries 650,000 to 950,000 clones, around 85% recorded once. The same data also contributed to another study, on human thymus T cells.

Input material: thymocytes. These receptors were collected from a girl in the first two years of life with a congenital heart defect.

A word on this clone: Distinct nucleotide sequences in the sample also encode this CDR3. The V and J genes are TRBV15 and TRBJ2-5, with a possible D match to TRBD1 (8 bases). Trimming left V 3 bases short and J 9 bases short, with 14 bases between. Looked up from germline, CDR1 is LNHNV and CDR2 is YYDKDF (reference sequence). There are 13 residues in the CDR3. The CDR3 spells CATSSDRGGAQYF. For the CDR3, the DNA is TGTGCCACCAGCAGCGACAGGGGAGGGGCCCAGTACTTC.

The chain is built from TRBV9 and TRBJ1-1; 10 bases align to TRBD1. Germline CDR1 reads SGDLS; CDR2 reads YYNGEE. The CDR3 loop spans 18 amino acids. V gave up 2 bases and J gave up 0 bases; unmatched junction bases: 10. The CDR3 here is CASSVATGQGPMNTEAFF. The CDR3 DNA reads TGTGCCAGCAGCGTGGCTACGGGACAGGGGCCTATGAACACTGAAGCTTTCTTT.

The chain is built from TRBV7-9 and TRBJ2-1; 11 nucleotides agree with TRBD2. Looked up from germline, CDR1 is SEHNR and CDR2 is FQNEAQ (reference sequence). V was clipped by 0 bases and J by 5 bases; unmatched bases: 6. CDR3 length: 17 residues. CDR3 in DNA: TGTGCCAGCAGCTTAGCAACTACTAGCGGGGGACACAATGAGCAGTTCTTC. Its protein is CASSLATTSGGHNEQFF. Based on the CDR3 plus reference TRBV7-9 and TRBJ2-1, the full variable domain is DTGVSQNPRHKITKRGQNVTFRCDPISEHNRLYWYRQTLGQGPEFLTYFQNEAQLEKSRLLSDRFSAERPKGSFSTLEIQRTEQGDSAMYLCASSLATTSGGHNEQFFGPGTRLTVL.

As concerns this clone: One junction end does not reproduce the germline sequence, and a read error may be involved. The CDR3 loop is CASSALEGEAQYF. DNA of the CDR3: TGTGCCAGTAGTGCTCTAGAGGGAGAGGCCCAGTACTTC. The chain couples TRBV19 to TRBJ2-5; TRBD2 is a possible D gene (5 bases). CDR1 is LNHDA, CDR2 SQIVND, per germline (reference sequence). The CDR3 has 13 amino acids.

The chain's CDR3 is CASGGTYGYTF. The CDR3 coding sequence is TGTGCCAGCGGGGGGACCTATGGCTACACCTTC. The V and J genes are TRBV28 and TRBJ1-2; D might be TRBD1 (5 bases). The germline V gene encodes CDR1 MDHEN and CDR2 SYDVKM. This CDR3 comprises 11 residues. V was trimmed by 8 bases and J by 4 bases, leaving 8 bases between them.

The rearrangement links TRBV28 to TRBJ2-3; no reliable D call. Trimming cost V 6 bases and J 4 bases, with 8 bases left between them. The CDR3 has 12 amino acids. From germline, CDR1 is MDHEN and CDR2 SYDVKM. CDR3 sequence (DNA): TGTGCCAGCAGCCGTTCCGCAGATACGCAGTATTTT. The encoded protein is CASSRSADTQYF.

The chain couples TRBV13 to TRBJ1-1; D not certain. Between the trimmed V and J ends, which lost 0 bases and 0 bases, there was a span of 11 bases. This CDR3 is 16 amino acids long. CDR1 is PRHDT and CDR2 is FYEKMQ in the germline V gene (reference sequence). The CDR3, as DNA: TGTGCCAGCAGCTTAGGCGGGGTGGGGATGAACACTGAAGCTTTCTTT. It is translated as CASSLGGVGMNTEAFF.

This clone appeared once. Other DNA sequences in the sample encode the same CDR3. The chain carries TRBV5-4 and TRBJ1-1, with D unresolved. The CDR3 consists of 15 residues. The ends were cut back, 0 bases at V and 1 base at J, with 10 bases in the middle. The germline gives CDR1 SGHNT, CDR2 YYREEE (reference sequence). The CDR3 region has the DNA TGTGCCAGCAGCTTGGGGGGAGGAGGGAACACTGAAGCTTTCTTT. This sequence encodes CASSLGGGGNTEAFF.

This chain links TRBV5-1 with TRBJ2-6; no clear D gene. Trimming took 3 bases from V and 0 from J, leaving 7 bases between them. The CDR3 contains 15 residues. Germline V gene data show CDR1 as SGHRS and CDR2 as YFSETQ. The CDR3 nucleotides are TGCGCCAGCAGCTCCTACTACTCTGGGGCCAACGTCCTGACTTTC. As protein: CASSSYYSGANVLTF.

The chain joins TRBV28 to TRBJ2-4, with D tentatively TRBD2 (6 bases). The CDR3 is made up of 16 amino acids. Trimming pared 6 bases from V and 0 bases from J, leaving 15 bases between. Germline CDR1 reads MDHEN; CDR2 reads SYDVKM. The CDR3 sequence is CASSFGDSLAKNIQYF. CDR3 in DNA: TGTGCCAGCAGCTTTGGGGACTCGCTAGCCAAAAACATTCAGTACTTC.

The chain carries TRBV28 and TRBJ2-7, with 13 bases aligning to TRBD2. The V gene's germline CDR1 is MDHEN and CDR2 SYDVKM. The length of the CDR3 is 18 residues. J was trimmed by 4 bases and V by 4 bases; bases with no gene match: 13. For the CDR3, the DNA is TGTGCCAGCAGTTCCCTATCCCCAACTAGCGGGGGGGGATACGAGCAGTACTTC. Amino acids: CASSSLSPTSGGGYEQYF.

As DNA, the CDR3 is TGTGCCAGCAGCTTGTCCGGGAGATGGCCCCAGCATTTT. Translated, it gives CASSLSGRWPQHF. The rearrangement uses TRBV5-6 and TRBJ1-5; D is uncertain. Germline V gene lookup returns CDR1 SGHDT and CDR2 YYEEEE. V was trimmed by 1 base and J by 9 bases, leaving 11 bases between them. The CDR3 length is 13 residues.

V is TRBV7-2 and J is TRBJ2-5; TRBD1 matches 8 bases. Germline V lookup: CDR1 SGHTA, CDR2 FQGNSA. Trimming cost V 5 bases and J 4 bases; bases outside gene matches: 6. The CDR3 sequence is 14 residues long. CDR3 region: CASSRTGSGETQYF. CDR3 in DNA: TGTGCCAGCAGCAGGACAGGGAGTGGAGAGACCCAGTACTTC.

The DNA of the CDR3 is TGCGCCAGCAGCCAAGGGGCGGAGGAGAGTGACTATGGCTACACCTTC. It specifies CASSQGAEESDYGYTF. V usage is TRBV4-3 and J usage is TRBJ1-2; unclear D gene. This CDR3 is built from 16 residues. The germline gives CDR1 LGHNA, CDR2 YSLEER. The germline V and J ends were trimmed by 1 base and 3 bases, with 15 bases remaining between them.

The chain carries TRBV5-1 and TRBJ2-5, with 9 bases identical to TRBD2. V was pared by 2 bases and J by 4 bases, with 9 bases of the junction left unmatched. Germline V gene lookup returns CDR1 SGHRS and CDR2 YFSETQ. The CDR3 covers 16 residues. Here the CDR3 reads CASSFRAGGPGETQYF. The CDR3 DNA is TGCGCCAGCAGCTTTCGGGCGGGGGGGCCTGGAGAGACCCAGTACTTC.

The chain has TRBV6-6 and TRBJ1-1, with D perhaps TRBD1 (5 bases). V was trimmed by 6 bases and J by 0 bases, leaving 14 bases between them. Germline CDR1 reads MNHNY; CDR2 reads SVGAGI (reference sequence). The CDR3 extends over 15 amino acids. CDR3 coding DNA: TGTGCCAGCAGCTCGTTTCACAGGTTGAACACTGAAGCTTTCTTT. Translating it yields CASSSFHRLNTEAFF.

This chain connects TRBV25-1 to TRBJ2-3; TRBD1 is a possible D gene (7 bases). This CDR3 is 17 amino acids long. V dropped 5 bases and J dropped 2 bases, with 20 bases sitting between them. The V gene's germline CDR1 is MGHDK and CDR2 SYGVNS. The CDR3 is CASSSRGDSLNTDTQYF. The CDR3, as DNA: TGTGCCAGCAGTTCAAGGGGGGACAGCCTCAACACAGATACGCAGTATTTT.